This T cell receptor beta chain derives from a study of blood T cells in healthy people across ages. This clonotype was counted between two and nine times. Germline values: CDR1 MGHDK, CDR2 SYGVNS. V gave up 3 bases and J gave up 3 bases; unmatched junction bases: 8. The CDR3 runs to 16 residues. A second PCR of 7 to 11 cycles used a sample-barcoded 5' primer and a J-beta primer mix. TCRdb redid the calling of the 5' RACE reads with MiXCR, one entry per CDR3 protein. The sample consists of approximately 690,000 distinct CDR3 sequences, roughly three fifths of them appearing once. Sequencing was done on a sample of blood. This TCR came from a man aged 55 to 69 in good health. J is TRBJ2-3 and V is TRBV25-1, with 8 bases that match TRBD2. This CDR3 reads CASSDGREEGTDTQYF. The CDR3 nucleotides are TGTGCCAGCAGTGACGGGAGGGAAGAGGGGACAGATACGCAGTATTTT.